The T cell receptor (beta chain) described here comes from a study of CD8 T cells in Susac syndrome. Whole-study findings and limits: The study found that Susac CD8+ clonal expansion peaked in TEMRA cells and active patients.

CDR1 PRHDT and CDR2 FYEKMQ come from the germline V gene (reference sequence). This CDR3 is built from 14 residues. V lost 5 bases to trimming and J lost 2 bases, with 13 bases between them. Sequencing of TCR beta was performed on blood CD8+ and CD4+ T cells. RNA was extracted with the RNeasy kit, and a quantity of roughly 0.5 to 1 ug was reverse transcribed using random hexamers. Amplification of TCR beta CDR3 used immunoSEQ multiplex PCR across 54 Vbeta and 13 Jbeta. In TCRdb, the immunoSEQ multiplex PCR reads were re-called with MiXCR into one record per CDR3 protein. Among around 79,000 distinct CDR3 sequences listed, roughly 94% were seen once. A word on this clonotype: The antigen is not known.

The sample comprised CD8+ T cells from PBMCs. The TCR sequence derives from a human donor with Susac syndrome. The rearrangement links TRBV13 to TRBJ2-7; D is unresolved. In nucleotides, the CDR3 is TGTGCCAGCAGCAGCGAACGCACCCCCTACGAGCAGTACTTC. The encoded protein is CASSSERTPYEQYF.